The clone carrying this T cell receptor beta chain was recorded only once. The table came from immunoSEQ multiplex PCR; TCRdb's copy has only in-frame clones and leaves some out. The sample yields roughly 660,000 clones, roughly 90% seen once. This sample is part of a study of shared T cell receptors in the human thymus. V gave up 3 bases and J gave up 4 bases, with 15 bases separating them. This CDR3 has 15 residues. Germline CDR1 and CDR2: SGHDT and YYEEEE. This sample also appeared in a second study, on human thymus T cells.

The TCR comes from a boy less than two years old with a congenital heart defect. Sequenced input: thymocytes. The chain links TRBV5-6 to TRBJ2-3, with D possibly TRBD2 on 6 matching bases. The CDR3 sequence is CASSSLSGLADTQYF. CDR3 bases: TGTGCCAGCAGCTCACTTAGCGGACTCGCAGATACGCAGTATTTT. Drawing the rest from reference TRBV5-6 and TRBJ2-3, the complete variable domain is DAGVTQSPTHLIKTRGQQVTLRCSPKSGHDTVSWYQQALGQGPQFIFQYYEEEERQRGNFPDRFSGHQFPNYSSELNVNALLLGDSALYLCASSSLSGLADTQYFGPGTRLTVL.